This passage covers 26 T cell receptor beta chains from one sample sequenced in a study of T cells in women clearing cervical HPV infection (dated by TCRdb to the late 2010s). Receptor amplification or capture employed the immunoSEQ multiplex PCR assay. As stored in TCRdb, this immuneACCESS dataset retains in-frame rearrangements with V and J assigned. A fraction of the clones does not appear; measured against another copy, unresolved V genes explain less than half of the discrepancy, and the remainder lacks a known reason. For this sample, the table gives just over 20,000 clones. Together, the top ten hold 5% of the sample. Material: blood buffy coat. The receptors come from a woman between 18 and 70 years old with a cervical HPV16 infection that either progressed to CIN3+ or cleared (not recorded which).

A remark on this clone: The read halts 3 residues ahead of the CDR3 end, with the missing end drawn from the germline J gene. The chain joins TRBV20-1 to TRBJ1-2; TRBD1 agrees at 8 bases. The CDR3 runs 13 residues. The germline gives CDR1 DFQATT, CDR2 SNEGSKA (reference sequence). V lost 6 bases, J lost 2 bases, and 5 bases stayed unmatched. The CDR3 sequence: CSARTGRNYGYTF. The DNA read from the CDR3 is TGCAGTGCGAGGACAGGGAGAAACTATGGC.

On this clone itself: From the germline J gene comes the end of the CDR3, since the read stops 3 residues before it. This chain uses TRBV12-3 or TRBV12-4 with TRBJ1-5; D possibly corresponds to TRBD1 (5 bases). With 2 bases removed from V and 5 bases from J, the gap between germline ends came to 13 bases. This CDR3 has 15 residues. The part of the CDR3 DNA that was read is TGTGCCAGCAGTTTATTTCAGGGCATCGATCAGCCC. The encoded protein is CASSLFQGIDQP. The full-length CDR3 reads as CASSLFQGIDQPQHF.

CDR3 in amino acids: CSGGSGGGEKLFF. The sequenced part of the CDR3 DNA is TGCAGCGGGGGGTCAGGGGGTGGAGAAAAA. This chain connects TRBV29-1 to TRBJ1-4, with TRBD1 matching over 7 bases. The missing CDR3 end, 3 residues past where the read stops, is filled in from the germline J gene. CDR1 is SQVTM and CDR2 is ANQGSEA in the germline V gene. The trim removed 7 bases at V and 8 bases at J, leaving 10 bases unmatched. The CDR3 has 13 amino acids.

A remark on this clone: The read gets to within 3 residues of the CDR3 end, and the germline J gene fills in the rest. The chain links TRBV5-1 to TRBJ2-3; 10 bases are shared with TRBD1. J lost 2 bases, V lost 2 bases, and 23 bases had no gene match. The germline CDR1 and CDR2 sequences are SGHRS and YFSETQ. The CDR3 consists of 22 residues. The CDR3 is CASSFGGGPTGGHTSLTDTQYF. The covered CDR3 bases are TGCGCCAGCAGCTTTGGAGGAGGACCGACAGGGGGCCACACATCTCTCACAGATACG.

With regard to this clone: The read comes to an end 3 residues before the CDR3 does, leaving the germline J gene to fill in the end. The V call is TRBV7-3, the J call TRBJ2-1; D might be TRBD1 (7 bases). The CDR3 is 13 amino acids. V was cut by 5 bases and J by 5 bases, with 10 bases left in between. Looked up from germline, CDR1 is SGHTA and CDR2 is FQGTGA. Partial CDR3 DNA: TGTGCCAGCAGCCAGGGGGGCCACAATGAG. Translated: CASSQGGHNE. The whole CDR3 protein reads CASSQGGHNEQFF.

In regard to this clone: Read coverage stops 3 residues before the CDR3 terminus; the germline J gene supplies the remainder. The genes are TRBV7-6 and TRBJ1-3, with 9 bases lining up with TRBD1. V was clipped by 5 bases and J by 4 bases; unmatched bases: 6. The V gene's germline CDR1 is SGHVS and CDR2 FNYEAQ. The CDR3 has 15 amino acids. The part of the CDR3 DNA that was read is TGTGCCAGCAGCGCAGGGGGGACAGGGGGAAACACC. This codes for CASSAGGTGGNT. The whole CDR3 is CASSAGGTGGNTIYF.

A word on this clone: The read ends 3 residues early relative to the CDR3; the germline J gene fills the gap. The chain uses TRBV27 and TRBJ2-2, with 8 nucleotides matching TRBD1. CDR3 length: 14 residues. The ends lost 5 bases at V and 5 bases at J; junction bases unmatched: 4. The germline V gene has CDR1 MNHEY and CDR2 SMNVEV (reference sequence). CDR3 DNA (partial): TGTGCCAGCAGTCCCTGGACAGGGACCGGGGAG. Translated: CASSPWTGTGE. The full CDR3 reads CASSPWTGTGELFF.

On this clone: Read data end 3 residues before the CDR3 end; the end is taken from the germline J gene. The rearrangement joins TRBV28 to TRBJ2-5; D is possibly TRBD2 (6 bases). Trimming took off 2 bases at V and 0 bases at J, with 7 bases between the two ends. Germline lookup yields CDR1 MDHEN and CDR2 SYDVKM. The CDR3 sequence is 14 residues long. CDR3 protein: CASSLGGYQETQYF. Partial CDR3 DNA: TGTGCCAGCAGTTTAGGGGGGTACCAAGAGACC.

The CDR3: CASSPGGPWSTEAFF. The CDR3 bases that were read are TGCGCCAGCAGCCCGGGGGGGCCCTGGAGCACTGAA. The chain combines TRBV5-1 with TRBJ1-1; D is perhaps TRBD1 (6 bases). The read ends 3 residues early relative to the CDR3; the germline J gene fills the gap. The germline V gene has CDR1 SGHRS and CDR2 YFSETQ. The CDR3 length is 15 residues. V was pared by 4 bases and J by 4 bases, with 17 bases between.

A remark on this clone: With the read ending 3 residues before the CDR3 end, the germline J gene is used to fill in that end. The gene calls are TRBV30 and TRBJ1-5; no clear D. The CDR3 totals 13 residues. Germline values: CDR1 GTSNPN, CDR2 SVGIG (reference sequence). V was trimmed by 0 bases and J by 2 bases, leaving 5 bases between them. The covered CDR3 bases are TGTGCCTGGAGTGTAGCCCGCAATCAGCCC. This gives the protein CAWSVARNQP. The CDR3 in its entirety is CAWSVARNQPQHF.

Of note for this clone: The CDR3 is cut off 3 residues early in the read; its end comes from the germline J gene. The V call is TRBV5-1, the J call TRBJ2-7, with 9 bases aligning to TRBD1. Per germline, CDR1 SGHRS and CDR2 YFSETQ. The CDR3 is 17 amino acids. Trimming took 4 bases from V and 5 from J; bases not matched to a gene: 16. The CDR3 protein is CASSTTPAGTGLNEQYF. The covered CDR3 bases are TGCGCCAGCAGCACCACCCCGGCCGGGACAGGGTTAAACGAG.

A note on this clone: The CDR3 end lies 3 residues beyond the end of the read and is filled in from the germline J gene. V gene TRBV19 combines with J gene TRBJ1-2, with D maybe TRBD1 (6 bases). Germline lookup yields CDR1 LNHDA and CDR2 SQIVND (reference sequence). The CDR3 length is 20 residues. V was shortened by 0 bases and J by 4 bases, with 27 bases between the two germline ends. CDR3 loop: CASSIDLAPGGGLLPYGYTF. The part of the CDR3 DNA that was read is TGTGCCAGTAGTATAGACCTGGCTCCTGGCGGGGGCCTTCTTCCCTATGGC.

A remark on this clone: The read terminates 3 residues ahead of where the CDR3 ends, so the germline J gene completes it. The chain uses TRBV6-1 and TRBJ2-2; 10 bases line up with TRBD1. Trimming took 5 bases from V and 2 from J; bases not matched to a gene: 11. This CDR3 has 18 amino acids. In germline, CDR1 is MNHNS, CDR2 SASEGT. The CDR3 sequence is CASSKGSRTGGNTGELFF. Partial CDR3 DNA: TGTGCCAGCAGTAAAGGGTCGAGGACAGGGGGTAACACCGGGGAG.

A note on this clone: Read data end 3 residues before the CDR3 end; the end is taken from the germline J gene. The chain has TRBV12-3 or TRBV12-4 and TRBJ2-3, with D unclear. The V end lost 1 base, the J end lost 2 bases, and 10 bases lay between the germline ends. The CDR3 totals 15 residues. CDR3 bases read: TGTGCCAGCAGTTTAGGTAGCTTCGACACAGATACG. As protein: CASSLGSFDTDT. In full, the CDR3 reads CASSLGSFDTDTQYF.

Judged by frequency, this clone is medium-sized (0.01 to 0.1%). Read sequence stops 3 residues before the CDR3 end, and the germline J gene provides the missing end. J is TRBJ2-3 and V is TRBV18; 7 bases map to TRBD1. CDR3 length equals 16 residues. The V and J ends lost 3 bases and 2 bases, in that order; junction bases with no gene match: 8. The germline CDR1 and CDR2 sequences are KGHSH and LQKENI. The CDR3 sequence: CASSPLGQAPTDTQYF. The sequenced CDR3 bases are TGTGCCAGCTCACCCCTTGGACAGGCCCCCACAGATACG.

The CDR3 region is CSAGRRGTEAFF. The CDR3 DNA, read in part, is TGCAGTGCTGGACGCAGGGGCACTGAA. The chain employs TRBV20-1 and TRBJ1-1; a weak D match, TRBD1 (6 bases). The CDR3 extends 3 residues past the end of the read, so its final part is completed from the germline J gene. This CDR3 spans 12 amino acids. The V and J ends lost 5 bases and 4 bases respectively, with 11 bases between them. CDR1 is DFQATT, CDR2 SNEGSKA, per germline (reference sequence).

Note on this clone: The read finishes 3 residues shy of the CDR3 end, and the germline J gene is used to complete it. The chain links TRBV6-2 or TRBV6-3 to TRBJ1-5, with a weak D call TRBD1 (5 bases). CDR1 is MNHEY and CDR2 is SVGEGT in the germline V gene. Deletions cut 2 bases from V and 3 bases from J, with 8 bases between. CDR3 length equals 14 residues. The covered CDR3 bases are TGTGCCAGCAGTTACAGGGGCGCCAATCAGCCC. It specifies CASSYRGANQP. The full CDR3 sequence reads CASSYRGANQPQHF.

With regard to this clone: The read ends 3 residues shy of where the CDR3 ends; the end is completed using the germline J gene. The chain uses TRBV2 and TRBJ1-4, with D possibly matching TRBD1 (6 bases). The CDR3 length is 14 residues. Germline loops: CDR1 SNHLY, CDR2 FYNNEI. V was shortened by 7 bases and J by 8 bases, with 17 bases between the two germline ends. CDR3 DNA (partial): TGTGCCAGCAACTCCCTGGGGGCTGGGGAAAAA. It yields the protein CASNSLGAGEK. The entire CDR3 is CASNSLGAGEKLFF.

Comment on this clone: Read data end 3 residues before the CDR3 end; the end is taken from the germline J gene. This rearrangement joins TRBV19 to TRBJ1-5; no firm D call. The CDR3 contains 15 residues. Germline V gene lookup returns CDR1 LNHDA and CDR2 SQIVND (reference sequence). Trimming took off 2 bases at V and 0 bases at J, with 8 bases between the two ends. CDR3 DNA, as far as it was read: TGTGCCAGTAGTATATCGGGGTATAGCAATCAGCCC. As protein: CASSISGYSNQP. The full CDR3 protein is CASSISGYSNQPQHF. Complete variable domain (other parts from reference TRBV19 and TRBJ1-5): DGGITQSPKYLFRKEGQNVTLSCEQNLNHDAMYWYRQDPGQGLRLIYYSQIVNDFQKGDIAEGYSVSREKKESFPLTVTSAQKNPTAFYLCASSISGYSNQPQHFGDGTRLSIL.

To note about this clone: The read stops 3 residues short of the end of the CDR3; the missing end is completed from the germline J gene. This chain links TRBV11-3 with TRBJ2-6, with D perhaps TRBD1 (5 bases). From germline, CDR1 is SGHNT and CDR2 YENEEA. There are 13 residues in the CDR3. Trimming left V 11 bases short and J 0 bases short, with 8 bases between. The part of the CDR3 DNA that was read is TGTGCCGCTCAGGGCTCTGGGGCCAACGTC. Residues: CAAQGSGANV. The CDR3 in its entirety is CAAQGSGANVLTF.

Of note for this clone: The read finishes 3 residues shy of the CDR3 end, and the germline J gene is used to complete it. V is TRBV5-1 and J is TRBJ2-5; maybe TRBD2 (7 bases). Germline loops: CDR1 SGHRS, CDR2 YFSETQ. Trimming removed 4 bases from V and 2 bases from J, with 15 bases in between. This CDR3 comprises 15 residues. CDR3 bases read: TGCGCCAGCAGCAGGGTGCGGGGGACACAAGAGACC. Translating gives CASSRVRGTQET. The whole CDR3 region reads CASSRVRGTQETQYF.

The CDR3 sequence is CASSPQGYNTEAFF. The CDR3 DNA, read in part, is TGTGCCAGCAGCCCCCAGGGATATAACACTGAA. V and J are TRBV7-9 and TRBJ1-1; perhaps TRBD1 as D (5 bases). The read halts 3 residues ahead of the CDR3 end, with the missing end drawn from the germline J gene. CDR3 size: 14 residues. Trimming removed 5 bases at V and 2 bases at J, with 12 bases between. CDR1 SEHNR and CDR2 FQNEAQ come from the germline V gene (reference sequence).

A word on this clone: The read stops 3 residues short of the end of the CDR3; the missing end is completed from the germline J gene. The chain combines TRBV2 with TRBJ2-2, with D possibly matching TRBD2 (7 bases). Germline CDR1 reads SNHLY; CDR2 reads FYNNEI. V lost 5 bases and J 4 bases, leaving 17 bases between the germline ends. The length of the CDR3 is 16 residues. Incomplete CDR3 DNA: TGTGCCAGCAGTAGAGAGGGGGGGCCTGGCACCGGGGAG. Its protein product is CASSREGGPGTGE. The full CDR3 reads CASSREGGPGTGELFF. The variable domain in full, with the rest retrieved from reference TRBV2 and TRBJ2-2, is EPEVTQTPSHQVTQMGQEVILRCVPISNHLYFYWYRQILGQKVEFLVSFYNNEISEKSEIFDDQFSVERPDGSNFTLKIRSTKLEDSAMYFCASSREGGPGTGELFFGEGSRLTVL.

Points on this clone: The observed sequence ends 3 residues before the CDR3 terminus, with the missing tail filled in from the germline J gene. The rearrangement links TRBV20-1 to TRBJ1-6, with TRBD1 identical over 9 bases. Germline lookup yields CDR1 DFQATT and CDR2 SNEGSKA (reference sequence). The length of the CDR3 is 14 residues. Germline trimming cut 5 bases from V and 11 bases from J; bases unmatched to any gene: 10. CDR3 sequence: CSAGGQGWNPPLHF. The sequenced part of the CDR3 DNA is TGCAGTGCTGGGGGACAGGGTTGGAATCCACCC.

As concerns this clone: The read terminates 3 residues ahead of where the CDR3 ends, so the germline J gene completes it. This sequence joins TRBV5-1 and TRBJ1-4; TRBD1 matches 8 bases. This CDR3 has 16 amino acids. V was pared by 2 bases and J by 8 bases, with 11 bases of the junction left unmatched. The germline gives CDR1 SGHRS, CDR2 YFSETQ. CDR3 region: CASSFFPTGANEKLFF. CDR3 DNA (partial): TGCGCCAGCAGCTTCTTTCCGACAGGGGCAAACGAAAAA.

Regarding this clone: The CDR3 extends 3 residues past the end of the read, so its final part is completed from the germline J gene. The genes are TRBV10-2 and TRBJ2-2; perhaps TRBD2 as D (7 bases). This CDR3 has 15 amino acids. Trimming removed 2 bases from V and 5 bases from J, with 12 bases in between. CDR1 is WSHSY, CDR2 SAAADI, per germline. The CDR3 here is CASSERGGPTGELFF. The part of the CDR3 DNA that was read is TGCGCCAGCAGTGAGAGGGGGGGCCCGACCGGGGAG.